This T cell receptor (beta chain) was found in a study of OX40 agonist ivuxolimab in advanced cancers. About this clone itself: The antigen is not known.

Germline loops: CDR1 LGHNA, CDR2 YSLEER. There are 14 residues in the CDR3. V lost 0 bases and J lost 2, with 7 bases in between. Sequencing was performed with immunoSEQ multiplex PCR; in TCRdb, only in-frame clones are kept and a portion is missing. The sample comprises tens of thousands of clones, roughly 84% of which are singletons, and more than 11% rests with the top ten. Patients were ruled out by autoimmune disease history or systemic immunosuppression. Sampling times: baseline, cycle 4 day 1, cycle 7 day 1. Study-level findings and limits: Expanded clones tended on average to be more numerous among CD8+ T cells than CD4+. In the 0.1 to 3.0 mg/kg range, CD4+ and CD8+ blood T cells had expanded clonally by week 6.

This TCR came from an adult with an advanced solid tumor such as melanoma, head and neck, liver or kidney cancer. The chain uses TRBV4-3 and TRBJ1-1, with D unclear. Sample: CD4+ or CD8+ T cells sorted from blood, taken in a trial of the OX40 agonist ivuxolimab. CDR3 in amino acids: CASSQEVVNTEAFF. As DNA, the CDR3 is TGCGCCAGCAGCCAAGAGGTTGTCAACACTGAAGCTTTCTTT.